This entry lists 10 T cell receptor beta chains sequenced from one sample in a study of T cell responses to AZD1222 COVID-19 vaccine. Sequencing used immunoSEQ multiplex PCR; TCRdb keeps in-frame clones, though not all of them. The sample holds about 84,000 clones; around 90% are singletons and the top ten take 1.5%. The sequenced sample was peripheral blood, obtained on day 0 of AZD1222 vaccination. Receptors originate from an adult in good health.

The chain recombines TRBV2 with TRBJ2-7, with no clear D. The V gene lost 3 bases and the J gene lost 2 bases, with 5 bases spanning the gap. The CDR3 loop spans 12 amino acids. From germline, CDR1 is SNHLY and CDR2 FYNNEI. CDR3 nucleotides: TGTGCCAGCAGTGACCGGACCTACGAGCAGTACTTC. This translates into CASSDRTYEQYF. The whole variable domain, filled in from reference TRBV2 and TRBJ2-7, reads EPEVTQTPSHQVTQMGQEVILRCVPISNHLYFYWYRQILGQKVEFLVSFYNNEISEKSEIFDDQFSVERPDGSNFTLKIRSTKLEDSAMYFCASSDRTYEQYFGPGTRLTVT.

The chain combines TRBV5-1 with TRBJ1-5; the match to TRBD1 covers 11 bases. CDR1 is SGHRS, CDR2 YFSETQ, per germline. Trimming removed 4 bases from V and 6 bases from J; junction bases left unmatched: 12. The CDR3 extends over 17 amino acids. In DNA, the CDR3 is TGCGCCAGCAGCCTGACCCCCACTGGACAGGGGGCTCAGCCCCAGCATTTT. Protein: CASSLTPTGQGAQPQHF.

The chain recombines TRBV15 with TRBJ1-5, with 7 bases aligning to TRBD1. CDR1 and CDR2 from the germline V gene are LNHNV and YYDKDF (reference sequence). The V segment lost 6 bases and the J segment 6 bases; nucleotides outside the gene matches: 17. CDR3 length: 17 residues. The CDR3 loop reads CATRSDRVGSAFQPQHF. CDR3 DNA sequence: TGTGCCACCAGATCAGACAGGGTAGGGAGTGCGTTTCAGCCCCAGCATTTT.

The chain has TRBV25-1 and TRBJ2-1, with D possibly TRBD2 on 5 matching bases. The CDR3 sequence is 12 residues long. Trimming took off 8 bases at V and 4 bases at J, with 9 bases between the two ends. Germline values: CDR1 MGHDK, CDR2 SYGVNS. DNA for the CDR3: TGTGCCAGCGAGGGAAGTTACAATGAGCAGTTCTTC. Protein product: CASEGSYNEQFF.

This clone has only one observation. The V gene is TRBV19, the J gene TRBJ1-3; D not certain. The CDR3 is 13 amino acids. Germline-derived CDR1 and CDR2 are LNHDA and SQIVND (reference sequence). The germline V and J ends were trimmed by 2 bases and 6 bases, with 8 bases remaining between them. DNA of the CDR3: TGTGCCAGTAGTATATCCCGGATAAACACCATATATTTT. It is translated as CASSISRINTIYF.

This clone was detected a few times. The chain combines TRBV5-4 with TRBJ1-2; D not resolved. The germline V gene has CDR1 SGHNT and CDR2 YYREEE (reference sequence). V was shortened by 2 bases and J by 6 bases, with 17 bases between the two germline ends. The length of the CDR3 is 15 residues. Written as DNA, the CDR3 is TGTGCCAGCAGCTTAGGAGACACTTACCTGGATGGCTACACCTTC. This encodes CASSLGDTYLDGYTF.

This chain joins TRBV13 and TRBJ1-1, with D maybe TRBD1 (6 bases). Germline loops: CDR1 PRHDT, CDR2 FYEKMQ (reference sequence). V was shortened by 4 bases and J by 5 bases, with 11 bases between the two germline ends. The CDR3 sequence is 13 residues long. Here the CDR3 DNA reads TGTGCCAGCAGCTCCAGGGGAGAGACTGAAGCTTTCTTT. Translating gives CASSSRGETEAFF.

The chain uses TRBV9 and TRBJ1-4; TRBD1 aligns across 7 bases. This CDR3 comprises 15 residues. The V segment lost 3 bases and the J segment 4 bases; nucleotides outside the gene matches: 6. In germline, CDR1 is SGDLS, CDR2 YYNGEE. The CDR3 spells CASSASDRFNEKLFF. The CDR3 region has the DNA TGTGCCAGCAGCGCCTCGGACAGGTTTAATGAAAAACTGTTTTTT. The full variable domain, completed using reference TRBV9 and TRBJ1-4, is DSGVTQTPKHLITATGQRVTLRCSPRSGDLSVYWYQQSLDQGLQFLIQYYNGEERAKGNILERFSAQQFPDLHSELNLSSLELGDSALYFCASSASDRFNEKLFFGSGTQLSVL.

The chain combines TRBV27 with TRBJ1-1, with 8 bases aligning to TRBD1. CDR3 length equals 14 residues. Trimming cost V 4 bases and J 3 bases; bases outside gene matches: 4. CDR1 and CDR2 from the germline V gene are MNHEY and SMNVEV (reference sequence). The CDR3 here is CASSWTGLDTEAFF. The CDR3, as DNA: TGTGCCAGCAGTTGGACAGGGCTGGACACTGAAGCTTTCTTT.

V is TRBV18 and J is TRBJ1-2, with D maybe TRBD1 (5 bases). Between the trimmed V and J ends, which lost 3 bases and 6 bases, there was a span of 14 bases. The CDR3 has 14 residues. CDR1 and CDR2 (germline): KGHSH, LQKENI. CDR3 sequence (DNA): TGTGCCAGCTCACCGGGACGGAATTTGGATGGCTACACCTTC. The encoded protein is CASSPGRNLDGYTF.